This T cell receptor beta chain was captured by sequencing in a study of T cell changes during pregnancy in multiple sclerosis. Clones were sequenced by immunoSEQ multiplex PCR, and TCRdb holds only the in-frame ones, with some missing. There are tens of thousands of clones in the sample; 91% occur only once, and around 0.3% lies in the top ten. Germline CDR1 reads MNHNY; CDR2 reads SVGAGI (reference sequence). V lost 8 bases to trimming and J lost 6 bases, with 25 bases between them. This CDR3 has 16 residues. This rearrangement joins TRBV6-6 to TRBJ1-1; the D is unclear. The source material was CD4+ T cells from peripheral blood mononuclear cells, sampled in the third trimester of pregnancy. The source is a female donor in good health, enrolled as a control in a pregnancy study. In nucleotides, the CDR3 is TGTGCCAGCCTCGAAGGTAATAGAGTCACAGTCCCTGAAGCTTTCTTT. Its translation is CASLEGNRVTVPEAFF.